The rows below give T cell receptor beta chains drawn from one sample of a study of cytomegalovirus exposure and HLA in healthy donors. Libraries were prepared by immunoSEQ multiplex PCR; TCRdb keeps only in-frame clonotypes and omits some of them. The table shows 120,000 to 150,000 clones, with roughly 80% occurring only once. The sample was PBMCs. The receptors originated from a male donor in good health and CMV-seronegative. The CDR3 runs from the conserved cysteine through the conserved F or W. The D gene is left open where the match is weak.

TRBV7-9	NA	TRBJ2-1	CASRRVEQFF
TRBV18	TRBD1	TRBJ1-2	CASSPGAGQYGYTF
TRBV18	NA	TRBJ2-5	CASSPPSKPGETQYF
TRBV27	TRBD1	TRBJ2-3	CASSLSMGQGVSTDTQYF
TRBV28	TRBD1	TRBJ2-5	CASRPGQGALNQETQYF
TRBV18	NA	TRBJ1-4	CASSPQGGTNEKLFF
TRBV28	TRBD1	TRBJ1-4	CASRRTGLNEKLFF
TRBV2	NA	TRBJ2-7	CASSENYPSYEQYF
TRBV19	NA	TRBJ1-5	CASRGGRQPQHF
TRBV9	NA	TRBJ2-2	CASSPRGTGELFF
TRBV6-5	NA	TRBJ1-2	CASSSRDVSNYGYTF
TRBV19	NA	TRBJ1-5	CASDWGRGNQPQHF
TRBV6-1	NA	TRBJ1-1	CASSVQGPNTEAFF
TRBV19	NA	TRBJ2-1	CASSIGRQDPFDEQFF
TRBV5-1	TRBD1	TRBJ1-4	CASSLSRDRGGKLFF
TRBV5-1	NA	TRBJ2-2	CASSSQITGELFF
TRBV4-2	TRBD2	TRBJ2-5	CASSPLGAGVQETQYF
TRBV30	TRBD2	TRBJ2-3	CAWSDYGRGSDTQYF
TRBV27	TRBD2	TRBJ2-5	CASSSLLAGMVVETQYF
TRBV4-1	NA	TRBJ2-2	CASSSSYTGELFF
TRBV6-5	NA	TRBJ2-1	CASSYSMAGSYNEQFF
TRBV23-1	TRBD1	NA	CANHPGQLSYEQYF
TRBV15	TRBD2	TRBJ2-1	CATGEGGSQFF
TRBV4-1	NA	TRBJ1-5	CASSQENRNEYQPQHF
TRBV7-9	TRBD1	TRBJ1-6	CAGRQGDSPLHF
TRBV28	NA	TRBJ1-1	CASRLWGVLNTEAFF
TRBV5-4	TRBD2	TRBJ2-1	CASSLDQTGGREQFF